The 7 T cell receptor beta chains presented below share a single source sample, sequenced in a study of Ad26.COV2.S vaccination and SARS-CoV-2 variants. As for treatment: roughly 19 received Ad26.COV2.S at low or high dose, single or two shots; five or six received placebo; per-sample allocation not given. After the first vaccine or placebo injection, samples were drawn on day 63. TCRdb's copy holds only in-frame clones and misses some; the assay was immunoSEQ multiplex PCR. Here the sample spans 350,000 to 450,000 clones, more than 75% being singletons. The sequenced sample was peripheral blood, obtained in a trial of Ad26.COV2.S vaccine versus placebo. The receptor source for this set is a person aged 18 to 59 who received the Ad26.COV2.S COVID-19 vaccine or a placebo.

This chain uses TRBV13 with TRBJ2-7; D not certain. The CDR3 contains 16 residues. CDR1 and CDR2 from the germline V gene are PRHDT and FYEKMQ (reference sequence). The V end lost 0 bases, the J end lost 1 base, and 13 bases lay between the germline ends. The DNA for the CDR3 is TGTGCCAGCAGCTTAGGTTGGACGGCTAGGTCCTACGAGCAGTACTTC. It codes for CASSLGWTARSYEQYF.

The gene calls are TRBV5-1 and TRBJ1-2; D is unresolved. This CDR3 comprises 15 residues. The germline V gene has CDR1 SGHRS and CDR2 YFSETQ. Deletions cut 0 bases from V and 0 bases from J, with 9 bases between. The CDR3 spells CASSLGSRANYGYTF. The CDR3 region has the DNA TGCGCCAGCAGCTTGGGTTCCCGGGCTAACTATGGCTACACCTTC.

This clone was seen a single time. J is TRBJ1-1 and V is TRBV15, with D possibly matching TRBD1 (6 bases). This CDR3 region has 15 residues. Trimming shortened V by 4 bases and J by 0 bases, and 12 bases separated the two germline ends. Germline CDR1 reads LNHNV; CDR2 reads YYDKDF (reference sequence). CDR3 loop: CATSTRGAMNTEAFF. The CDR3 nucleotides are TGTGCCACCAGCACTAGGGGGGCGATGAACACTGAAGCTTTCTTT.

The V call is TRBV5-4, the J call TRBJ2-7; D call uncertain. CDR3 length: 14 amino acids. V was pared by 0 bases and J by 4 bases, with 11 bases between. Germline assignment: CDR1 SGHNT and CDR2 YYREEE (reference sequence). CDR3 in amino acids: CASSLAGPGYEQYF. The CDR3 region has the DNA TGTGCCAGCAGCTTGGCCGGTCCTGGGTACGAGCAGTACTTC.

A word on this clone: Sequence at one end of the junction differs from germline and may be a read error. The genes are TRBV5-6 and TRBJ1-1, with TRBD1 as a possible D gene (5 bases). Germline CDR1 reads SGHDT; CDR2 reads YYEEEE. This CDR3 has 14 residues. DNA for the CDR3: TGTGCCAGCAGCTTCAAGGGACTGAACAGTGAAGCTTTCTTT. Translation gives CASSFKGLNSEAFF.

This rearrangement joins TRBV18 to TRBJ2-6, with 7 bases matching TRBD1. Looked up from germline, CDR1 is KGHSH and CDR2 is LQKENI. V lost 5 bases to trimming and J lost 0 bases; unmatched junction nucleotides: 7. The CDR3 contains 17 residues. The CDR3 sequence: CASSLATGVSGANVLTF. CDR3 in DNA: TGTGCCAGCTCATTGGCTACAGGGGTCTCTGGGGCCAACGTCCTGACTTTC.

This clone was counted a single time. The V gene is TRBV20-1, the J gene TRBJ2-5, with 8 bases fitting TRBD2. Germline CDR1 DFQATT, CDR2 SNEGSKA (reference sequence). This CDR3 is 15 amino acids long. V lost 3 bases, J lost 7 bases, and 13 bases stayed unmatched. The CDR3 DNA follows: TGCAGTGCTAGTGATGCGGGGGGCTCAGTGGGGACCCAGTACTTC. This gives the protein CSASDAGGSVGTQYF.